The clone carrying this T cell receptor (beta chain) occurred a few times. The record originates from a study of cytomegalovirus exposure and HLA in healthy donors. The CDR3 is 20 residues long. Trimming pared 3 bases from V and 4 bases from J, leaving 29 bases between. Germline lookup yields CDR1 MNHNS and CDR2 SASEGT. Everyone who donated was a healthy bone marrow donor. The PCR employed 60 Vbeta primers together with 13 Jbeta primers. The protocol was immunoSEQ multiplex PCR, while the TCRdb copy is restricted to in-frame clones and leaves out a portion. The sample has around 130,000 clones, about 9.4% seen once.

This sequence originates from a middle-aged woman in good health and CMV-seropositive. V is TRBV6-1 and J is TRBJ2-3; TRBD1 might be the D (6 bases). Sequences were obtained from PBMCs. The CDR3 bases are TGTGCCAGCAGTGATACCAGGGGAAATGGAGCAAAGGGGAGACCAGATACGCAGTATTTT. It codes for CASSDTRGNGAKGRPDTQYF.